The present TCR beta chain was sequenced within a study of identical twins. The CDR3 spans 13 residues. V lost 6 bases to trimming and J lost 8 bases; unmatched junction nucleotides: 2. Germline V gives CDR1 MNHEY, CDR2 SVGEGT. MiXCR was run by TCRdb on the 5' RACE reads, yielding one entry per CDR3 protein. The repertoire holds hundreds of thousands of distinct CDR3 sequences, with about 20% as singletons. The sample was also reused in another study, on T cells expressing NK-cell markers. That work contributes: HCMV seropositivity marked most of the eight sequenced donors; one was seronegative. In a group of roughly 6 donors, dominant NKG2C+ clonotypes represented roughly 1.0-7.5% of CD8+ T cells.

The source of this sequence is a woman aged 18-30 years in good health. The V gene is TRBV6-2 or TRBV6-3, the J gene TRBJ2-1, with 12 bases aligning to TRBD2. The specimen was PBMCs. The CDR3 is CASRTSGSYEQFF. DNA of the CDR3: TGTGCCAGCAGGACTAGCGGGAGTTATGAGCAGTTCTTC.